This T cell receptor (beta chain) is from a study of T cell responses to AZD1222 COVID-19 vaccine. Assay: immunoSEQ multiplex PCR; the TCRdb copy retains only in-frame clones and omits some. Of 120,000 or so clones listed, roughly 88% are singletons. The CDR3 has 15 amino acids. From germline, CDR1 is SGDLS and CDR2 YYNGEE. V shed 0 bases and J shed 5 bases, with 11 bases lying between them. Study-wide findings and caveats: Repertoires were collected only later (after the peak T cell response had occurred). White British people made up most donors, females outnumbered males, and clonal diversity was possibly underestimated.

A note on this clone: Its antigen is still unknown.

The source was peripheral blood, collected on day 0 of AZD1222 vaccination. V usage is TRBV9 and J usage is TRBJ1-4; D unresolved. This TCR was recovered from an adult in good health. The CDR3 reads CASSVGSGQNEKLFF. CDR3 nucleotides: TGTGCCAGCAGCGTAGGAAGTGGGCAGAATGAAAAACTGTTTTTT.